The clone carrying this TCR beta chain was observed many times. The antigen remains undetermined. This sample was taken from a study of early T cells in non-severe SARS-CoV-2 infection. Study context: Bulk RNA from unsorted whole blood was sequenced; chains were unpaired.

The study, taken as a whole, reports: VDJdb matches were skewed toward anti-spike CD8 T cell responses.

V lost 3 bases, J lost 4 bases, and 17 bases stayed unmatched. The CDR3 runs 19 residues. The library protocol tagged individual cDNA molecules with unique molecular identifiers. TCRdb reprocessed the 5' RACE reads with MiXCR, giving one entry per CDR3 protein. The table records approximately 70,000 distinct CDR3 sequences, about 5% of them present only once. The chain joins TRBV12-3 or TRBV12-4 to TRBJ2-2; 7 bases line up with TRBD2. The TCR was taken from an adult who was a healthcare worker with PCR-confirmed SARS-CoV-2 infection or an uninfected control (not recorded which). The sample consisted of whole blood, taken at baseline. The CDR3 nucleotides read TGTGCCAGCAGTTTCATAACGGGAGGTTTTTCGGCGAGCACCGGGGAGCTGTTTTTT. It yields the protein CASSFITGGFSASTGELFF.